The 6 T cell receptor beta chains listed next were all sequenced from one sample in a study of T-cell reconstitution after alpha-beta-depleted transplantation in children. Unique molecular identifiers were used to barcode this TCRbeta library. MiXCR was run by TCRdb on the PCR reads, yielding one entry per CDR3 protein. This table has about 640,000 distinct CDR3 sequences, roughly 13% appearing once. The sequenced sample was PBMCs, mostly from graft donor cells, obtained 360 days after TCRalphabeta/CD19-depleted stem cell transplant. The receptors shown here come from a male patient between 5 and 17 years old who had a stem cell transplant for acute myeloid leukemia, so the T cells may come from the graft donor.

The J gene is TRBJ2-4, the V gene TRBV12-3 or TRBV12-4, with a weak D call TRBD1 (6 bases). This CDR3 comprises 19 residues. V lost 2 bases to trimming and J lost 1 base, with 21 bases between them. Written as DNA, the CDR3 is TGTGCCAGCAGTTTATTAGGTGGAGACAGGAGCCTGGCCAAAAACATTCAGTACTTC. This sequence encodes CASSLLGGDRSLAKNIQYF.

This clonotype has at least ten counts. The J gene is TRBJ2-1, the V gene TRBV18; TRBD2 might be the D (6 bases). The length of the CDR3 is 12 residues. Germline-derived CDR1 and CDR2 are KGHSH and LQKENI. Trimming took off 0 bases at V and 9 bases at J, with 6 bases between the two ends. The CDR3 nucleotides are TGTGCCAGCTCACCACCGGGGGGTGAGCAGTTCTTC. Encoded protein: CASSPPGGEQFF.

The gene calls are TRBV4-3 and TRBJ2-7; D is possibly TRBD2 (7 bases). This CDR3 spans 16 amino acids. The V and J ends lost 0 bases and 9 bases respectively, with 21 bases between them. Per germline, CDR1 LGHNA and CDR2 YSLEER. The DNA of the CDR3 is TGCGCCAGCAGCCAAGAAATGGGGGGGAGGGGGATCTGGCAGTACTTC. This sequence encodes CASSQEMGGRGIWQYF.

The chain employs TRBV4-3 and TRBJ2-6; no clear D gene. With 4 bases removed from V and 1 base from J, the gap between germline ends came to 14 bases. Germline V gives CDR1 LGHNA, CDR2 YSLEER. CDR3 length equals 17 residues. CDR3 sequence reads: CASSLTQLTSGANVLTF. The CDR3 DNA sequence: TGCGCCAGCAGCCTAACTCAGCTAACGTCTGGGGCCAACGTCCTGACTTTC.

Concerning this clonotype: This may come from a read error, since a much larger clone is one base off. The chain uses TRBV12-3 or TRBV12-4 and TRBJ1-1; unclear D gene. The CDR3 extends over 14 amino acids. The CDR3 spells CTSSLMMANTEAFF. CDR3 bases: TGTACCAGCAGTTTAATGATGGCGAACACTGAAGCTTTCTTT.

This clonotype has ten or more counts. The CDR3 spells CASRILAGGTGELFF. The CDR3 coding sequence is TGTGCCAGCAGGATTCTAGCGGGAGGTACCGGGGAGCTGTTTTTT. The chain employs TRBV7-9 and TRBJ2-2; the match to TRBD2 covers 11 bases. The CDR3 spans 15 residues. CDR1 SEHNR and CDR2 FQNEAQ come from the germline V gene (reference sequence). Trimming took 6 bases from V and 5 from J; bases not matched to a gene: 5.